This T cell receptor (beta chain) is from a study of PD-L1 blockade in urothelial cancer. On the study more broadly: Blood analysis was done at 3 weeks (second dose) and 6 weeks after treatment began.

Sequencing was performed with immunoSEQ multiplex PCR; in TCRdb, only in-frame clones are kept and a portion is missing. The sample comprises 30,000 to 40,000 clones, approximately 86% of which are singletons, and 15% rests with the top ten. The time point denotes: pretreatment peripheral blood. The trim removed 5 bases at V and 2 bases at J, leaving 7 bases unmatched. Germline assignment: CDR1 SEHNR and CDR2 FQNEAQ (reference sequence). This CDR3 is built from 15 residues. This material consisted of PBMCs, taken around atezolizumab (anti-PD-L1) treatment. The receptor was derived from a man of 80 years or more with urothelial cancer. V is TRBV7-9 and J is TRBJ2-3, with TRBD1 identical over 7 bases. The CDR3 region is CASSQRDSSTDTQYF. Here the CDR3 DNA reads TGTGCCAGCAGCCAAAGGGACAGTTCCACAGATACGCAGTATTTT.